A single sample gave rise to the 15 T cell receptor beta chains below, sequenced in a study of blood T cells in healthy people across ages. Sample-barcoded 5' priming and a J-beta primer mix drove a second PCR of roughly 7 to 11 cycles. Via MiXCR, TCRdb re-called the 5' RACE reads, giving one row per CDR3 protein. The sample has around 800,000 distinct CDR3 sequences, 46% seen once. The sequenced material came from blood. These receptors all come from an elderly man in good health.

The V gene is TRBV12-3 or TRBV12-4, the J gene TRBJ2-5; TRBD2 aligns across 9 bases. With V trimmed by 7 bases and J by 3 bases, 18 bases remained unmatched. This CDR3 comprises 18 residues. This chain's CDR3 is CASIERVLAGIGEETQYF. The CDR3 DNA follows: TGTGCCAGCATCGAACGAGTCCTAGCGGGGATCGGGGAAGAGACCCAGTACTTC.

The chain employs TRBV21-1 and TRBJ2-5; the D call of TRBD2 is as the table states it, not checked on the DNA. TRBV21-1 is reported as a pseudogene. CDR3 length equals 16 residues. The CDR3 protein is CASSILGTNITETQYF. CDR3 nucleotide sequence: TGTGCCAGCAGTATTCTAGGGACTAACATCACAGAGACCCAGTACTTC.

The CDR3 reads CAISGSFQPGAGELFF. The CDR3 DNA is TGTGCCATCAGTGGGTCTTTCCAGCCAGGGGCCGGGGAGCTGTTTTTT. The chain links TRBV10-3 to TRBJ2-2; the D gene is possibly TRBD1 (6 bases). V lost 4 bases to trimming and J lost 6 bases, with 18 bases between them. The CDR3 totals 16 residues. Germline V gene sequence: CDR1 ENHRY, CDR2 SYGVKD.

The chain links TRBV7-2 to TRBJ2-1; TRBD2 matches 11 bases. Germline V gene data show CDR1 as SGHTA and CDR2 as FQGNSA. The CDR3 is 15 residues long. With V trimmed by 4 bases and J by 8 bases, 7 bases remained unmatched. The CDR3 sequence is CASSSGLAASDEQFF. The CDR3 DNA reads TGTGCCAGCAGCTCGGGACTAGCGGCCAGCGATGAGCAGTTCTTC. The full variable domain, in which reference TRBV7-2 and TRBJ2-1 provide the parts outside the CDR3, is GAGVSQSPSNKVTEKGKDVELRCDPISGHTALYWYRQSLGQGLEFLIYFQGNSAPDKSGLPSDRFSAERTGGSVSTLTIQRTQQEDSAVYLCASSSGLAASDEQFFGPGTRLTVL.

This rearrangement joins TRBV29-1 to TRBJ2-5; 9 positions match TRBD1. This CDR3 has 16 amino acids. Germline V lookup: CDR1 SQVTM, CDR2 ANQGSEA. Germline trimming cut 0 bases from V and 4 bases from J; bases unmatched to any gene: 9. CDR3 nucleotides: TGCAGCGTTGAAGAAACTGGACAGGGGTTTCGAGAGACCCAGTACTTC. The encoded protein is CSVEETGQGFRETQYF.

This clonotype was observed a few times. This rearrangement joins TRBV14 to TRBJ2-7; D is undetermined. There are 13 residues in the CDR3. The V gene lost 0 bases and the J gene lost 4 bases, with 7 bases spanning the gap. Germline lookup yields CDR1 SGHDN and CDR2 FVKESK. The CDR3 sequence: CASSQDLLYEQYF. The CDR3 DNA is TGTGCCAGCAGCCAAGATTTACTGTACGAGCAGTACTTC. The full variable domain, its missing parts supplied by reference TRBV14 and TRBJ2-7, is EAGVTQFPSHSVIEKGQTVTLRCDPISGHDNLYWYRRVMGKEIKFLLHFVKESKQDESGMPNNRFLAERTGGTYSTLKVQPAELEDSGVYFCASSQDLLYEQYFGPGTRLTVT.

V gene TRBV5-1 combines with J gene TRBJ2-3; tentatively, D is TRBD1 (5 bases). The length of the CDR3 is 15 residues. Germline lookup yields CDR1 SGHRS and CDR2 YFSETQ. V gave up 4 bases and J gave up 2 bases, with 14 bases separating them. The CDR3 DNA reads TGCGCCAGCAGCCCAGACGGACACGACACAGATACGCAGTATTTT. Protein sequence: CASSPDGHDTDTQYF. The full variable domain, in which reference TRBV5-1 and TRBJ2-3 provide the parts outside the CDR3, is KAGVTQTPRYLIKTRGQQVTLSCSPISGHRSVSWYQQTPGQGLQFLFEYFSETQRNKGNFPGRFSGRQFSNSRSEMNVSTLELGDSALYLCASSPDGHDTDTQYFGPGTRLTVL.

The chain is built from TRBV12-3 or TRBV12-4 and TRBJ2-2; 9 nucleotides line up with TRBD2. The CDR3 has 16 residues. The J segment lost 7 bases and the V segment lost 6 bases, leaving 12 bases of the junction unmatched. The CDR3 loop reads CASRPTSGPANGELFF. In DNA, the CDR3 is TGTGCCAGCAGACCTACTAGCGGGCCCGCGAACGGGGAGCTGTTTTTT.

This clonotype has just a few counts. The gene calls are TRBV20-1 and TRBJ1-6, with TRBD1 matching over 8 bases. Trimming cost V 5 bases and J 10 bases; bases outside gene matches: 10. Germline V gene sequence: CDR1 DFQATT, CDR2 SNEGSKA (reference sequence). The CDR3 extends over 14 amino acids. CDR3: CSAEYPGGESPLHF. The CDR3 bases are TGCAGTGCTGAGTACCCAGGGGGCGAATCACCCCTCCACTTT.

This chain connects TRBV6-1 to TRBJ2-3, with TRBD2 matching over 16 bases. In germline, CDR1 is MNHNS, CDR2 SASEGT. This CDR3 region has 18 residues. After removal of 7 bases from V and 3 bases from J, the junction contained 10 bases not matched to a gene. CDR3 sequence reads: CASIVPGLAGGGTDTQYF. The CDR3 coding sequence is TGTGCCAGCATCGTCCCGGGACTAGCGGGAGGGGGGACAGATACGCAGTATTTT.

CDR3 in DNA: TGCGCCAGCAGCTTGGAAGGTGGCAGAGGAGGGCAGCCCCAGCATTTT. This encodes CASSLEGGRGGQPQHF. This chain links TRBV5-1 with TRBJ1-5; D remains unclear. Germline CDR1 is SGHRS and CDR2 is YFSETQ. This CDR3 region has 16 residues. V lost 0 bases, J lost 7 bases, and 17 bases lay in between.

The chain joins TRBV7-2 to TRBJ2-7, with unresolved D. CDR3 size: 14 residues. V was trimmed by 0 bases and J by 3 bases, leaving 9 bases between them. Germline-derived CDR1 and CDR2 are SGHTA and FQGNSA. The CDR3 spells CASSLASSNYEQYF. In nucleotides, the CDR3 is TGTGCCAGCAGCTTAGCTAGTAGCAACTACGAGCAGTACTTC.

The chain couples TRBV20-1 to TRBJ2-7; D not certain. This CDR3 is built from 14 residues. Trimming stripped 3 bases from V and 4 bases from J, with 16 bases between. Germline CDR1 and CDR2: DFQATT and SNEGSKA (reference sequence). CDR3 region: CSASLADRTYEQYF. CDR3 in DNA: TGCAGTGCTAGTCTGGCGGATCGAACTTACGAGCAGTACTTC.

The chain joins TRBV18 to TRBJ1-2, with D possibly TRBD1 on 5 matching bases. V lost 3 bases, J lost 8 bases, and 19 bases lay in between. CDR1 and CDR2 from the germline V gene are KGHSH and LQKENI. CDR3 length: 15 amino acids. In DNA, the CDR3 is TGTGCCAGCTCACCGCCGGGGACCGCCCCGCACGGCTACACCTTC. This gives the protein CASSPPGTAPHGYTF.

The chain has TRBV5-1 and TRBJ2-7; D not certain. The CDR3 extends over 15 amino acids. With 0 bases removed from V and 0 bases from J, the gap between germline ends came to 10 bases. CDR1 is SGHRS and CDR2 is YFSETQ in the germline V gene. DNA for the CDR3: TGCGCCAGCAGCTTGGCGACGGCAAGCTCCTACGAGCAGTACTTC. Amino acids: CASSLATASSYEQYF.